The next 21 T cell receptor beta chains were all read from a single sample in a study of cytomegalovirus exposure and HLA in healthy donors. Vbeta (60) and Jbeta (13) primers were used in the PCR. The data were produced by immunoSEQ multiplex PCR, yet TCRdb's version contains in-frame clones alone and is incomplete. The table includes some 90,000 clones, around four fifths detected once. Sequencing used PBMCs. These receptors all stem from a woman aged 40 to 55 in good health and CMV-seronegative.

The rearrangement uses TRBV5-1 and TRBJ2-2; 10 nucleotides match TRBD2. The ends lost 0 bases at V and 8 bases at J; junction bases unmatched: 7. The V gene's germline CDR1 is SGHRS and CDR2 YFSETQ. This CDR3 spans 16 amino acids. CDR3 amino acids: CASSLALAGGRGELFF. The CDR3 DNA sequence: TGCGCCAGCAGCTTGGCGTTAGCGGGAGGTCGAGGGGAGCTGTTTTTT.

This chain uses TRBV18 with TRBJ2-2; 11 bases match TRBD2. The CDR3 loop spans 21 amino acids. CDR1 and CDR2 from the germline V gene are KGHSH and LQKENI. Germline trimming cut 3 bases from V and 2 bases from J; bases unmatched to any gene: 17. Here the CDR3 reads CASSPRAVFTSGRVNTGELFF. The CDR3 region has the DNA TGTGCCAGCTCACCCCGAGCAGTGTTTACTAGCGGGAGAGTAAACACCGGGGAGCTGTTTTTT.

The CDR3 bases are TGTGCCAGCAGCCGGGAGCAGTTCTTC. Translated, it gives CASSREQFF. The chain recombines TRBV5-4 with TRBJ2-1, with D uncertain. CDR1 is SGHNT and CDR2 is YYREEE in the germline V gene (reference sequence). This CDR3 comprises 9 residues. Trimming took off 4 bases at V and 10 bases at J, with 3 bases between the two ends.

This chain links TRBV27 with TRBJ2-1, with 10 bases lining up with TRBD1. V was clipped by 6 bases and J by 7 bases; unmatched bases: 9. This CDR3 has 15 residues. Looked up from germline, CDR1 is MNHEY and CDR2 is SMNVEV (reference sequence). The CDR3 DNA sequence: TGTGCCAGCAGCTTAGACAGGGGGCACGGGAATGAGCAGTTCTTC. This encodes CASSLDRGHGNEQFF.

V gene TRBV10-2 combines with J gene TRBJ1-2; the match to TRBD1 covers 9 bases. Germline V lookup: CDR1 WSHSY, CDR2 SAAADI. V lost 6 bases and J lost 7; bases outside the gene matches: 6. The CDR3 is 13 residues long. The CDR3: CASSPGQGVGYTF. The CDR3 DNA follows: TGCGCCAGCAGCCCGGGACAGGGAGTTGGCTACACCTTC.

This rearrangement joins TRBV5-6 to TRBJ2-2; 10 bases match TRBD1. Germline-derived CDR1 and CDR2 are SGHDT and YYEEEE. This CDR3 has 16 residues. V shed 6 bases, J shed 5 bases, and the junction held 10 bases outside the gene matches. The CDR3 DNA follows: TGTGCCAGCAACAGCCAACCGGGACAGGGGACCGGGGAGCTGTTTTTT. It encodes CASNSQPGQGTGELFF.

The chain couples TRBV7-9 to TRBJ1-1; no clear D gene. The CDR3 runs 13 residues. Trimming took off 5 bases at V and 1 base at J, with 8 bases between the two ends. Germline V CDR1 and CDR2: SEHNR, FQNEAQ (reference sequence). CDR3 DNA sequence: TGTGCCAGCAGCCGAGGCCAGAACACTGAAGCTTTCTTT. This codes for CASSRGQNTEAFF.

The V gene is TRBV5-1, the J gene TRBJ2-7; D might be TRBD1 (6 bases). The V and J ends lost 3 bases and 3 bases respectively, with 16 bases between them. The V gene's germline CDR1 is SGHRS and CDR2 YFSETQ. The length of the CDR3 is 15 residues. CDR3 sequence (DNA): TGCGCCAGCAGCTCTAACTTCGGGACACTCTACGAGCAGTACTTC. Encoded protein: CASSSNFGTLYEQYF.

The V and J genes are TRBV9 and TRBJ2-1; 7 bases line up with TRBD2. The CDR3 length is 14 residues. Germline lookup yields CDR1 SGDLS and CDR2 YYNGEE. The V gene end was trimmed by 0 bases and the J gene end by 5 bases; junction bases not matched to a gene: 2. CDR3 coding DNA: TGTGCCAGCAGCGTAGACGGGAGGCACAATGAGCAGTTCTTC. Its protein product is CASSVDGRHNEQFF.

J is TRBJ2-1 and V is TRBV14; 12 nucleotides align to TRBD2. Germline-derived CDR1 and CDR2 are SGHDN and FVKESK. The trim removed 4 bases at V and 6 bases at J, leaving 4 bases unmatched. This CDR3 region has 15 residues. CDR3 sequence (DNA): TGTGCCAGCAGCCCAAGACTAGCGGGAGCCAATGAGCAGTTCTTC. Protein: CASSPRLAGANEQFF.

The chain joins TRBV28 to TRBJ1-5; D may be TRBD1 (5 bases). Deletions cut 3 bases from V and 2 bases from J, with 14 bases between. From germline, CDR1 is MDHEN and CDR2 SYDVKM. CDR3 length: 16 residues. Written as DNA, the CDR3 is TGTGCCAGCAGTTTTCACCGGGGGGAGGGCAATCAGCCCCAGCATTTT. Its translation is CASSFHRGEGNQPQHF. Based on the CDR3 plus reference TRBV28 and TRBJ1-5, the full variable domain is DVKVTQSSRYLVKRTGEKVFLECVQDMDHENMFWYRQDPGLGLRLIYFSYDVKMKEKGDIPEGYSVSREKKERFSLILESASTNQTSMYLCASSFHRGEGNQPQHFGDGTRLSIL.

This clone has just a few counts. The CDR3: CASSYSTGLRDTEAFF. The CDR3 nucleotides read TGTGCCAGCAGTTACTCGACGGGGTTACGGGACACTGAAGCTTTCTTT. This sequence joins TRBV6-5 and TRBJ1-1; D unresolved. Germline assignment: CDR1 MNHEY and CDR2 SVGAGI. The V gene lost 0 bases and the J gene lost 3 bases, with 14 bases spanning the gap. The CDR3 consists of 16 residues.

V usage is TRBV7-8 and J usage is TRBJ2-5; D is unclear. Germline V gene lookup returns CDR1 SGHVS and CDR2 FQNEAQ. V shed 1 base and J shed 2 bases, with 8 bases lying between them. The CDR3 runs 14 residues. The CDR3 is CASSLGAAQETQYF. CDR3 sequence (DNA): TGTGCCAGCAGCTTAGGGGCAGCTCAAGAGACCCAGTACTTC. The entire variable domain, with the rest obtained from reference TRBV7-8 and TRBJ2-5, is as follows: GAGVSQSPRYKVAKRGQDVALRCDPISGHVSLFWYQQALGQGPEFLTYFQNEAQLDKSGLPSDRFFAERPEGSVSTLKIQRTQQEDSAVYLCASSLGAAQETQYFGPGTRLLVL.

This clone occurred once. This chain joins TRBV28 and TRBJ1-2; D remains unclear. The CDR3 sequence is 13 residues long. The V and J ends lost 3 bases and 8 bases respectively, with 13 bases between them. Germline CDR1 reads MDHEN; CDR2 reads SYDVKM. In nucleotides, the CDR3 is TGTGCCAGCAGTTTCCGGGGAAGTTGGGGCTACACCTTC. Translating gives CASSFRGSWGYTF.

This chain connects TRBV4-3 to TRBJ1-6; D not resolved. The ends were cut back, 0 bases at V and 10 bases at J, with 10 bases in the middle. Germline V gives CDR1 LGHNA, CDR2 YSLEER. This CDR3 is 14 amino acids long. Here the CDR3 DNA reads TGCGCCAGCAGCCAAGAAGTGGGAGAATCACCCCTCCACTTT. It is translated as CASSQEVGESPLHF.

V usage is TRBV7-9 and J usage is TRBJ1-5; 7 nucleotides agree with TRBD1. This CDR3 has 13 amino acids. Trimming at V came to 6 bases and at J to 5 bases, leaving 4 bases not matched to a gene. The germline V gene encodes CDR1 SEHNR and CDR2 FQNEAQ (reference sequence). As DNA, the CDR3 is TGTGCCAGCAGATGGGGGACAGATCAGCCCCAGCATTTT. Residues: CASRWGTDQPQHF. Full variable domain (outside the CDR3, taken from reference TRBV7-9 and TRBJ1-5): DTGVSQNPRHKITKRGQNVTFRCDPISEHNRLYWYRQTLGQGPEFLTYFQNEAQLEKSRLLSDRFSAERPKGSFSTLEIQRTEQGDSAMYLCASRWGTDQPQHFGDGTRLSIL.

The rearrangement joins TRBV18 to TRBJ1-1; possible D gene TRBD1, 5 bases. The CDR3 spans 15 residues. Germline CDR1 and CDR2: KGHSH and LQKENI. Trimming stripped 3 bases from V and 0 bases from J, with 11 bases between. Written as DNA, the CDR3 is TGTGCCAGCTCACCGTTGAGACAGATGAACACTGAAGCTTTCTTT. Amino acids: CASSPLRQMNTEAFF.

The gene calls are TRBV6-5 and TRBJ2-7; 7 nucleotides align to TRBD2. The V segment lost 6 bases and the J segment 2 bases; nucleotides outside the gene matches: 7. Germline V gene data show CDR1 as MNHEY and CDR2 as SVGAGI. The CDR3 runs to 14 residues. The CDR3 here is CASRRWEGTYEQYF. The CDR3 DNA reads TGTGCCAGCAGGCGGTGGGAGGGCACCTACGAGCAGTACTTC.

V usage is TRBV2 and J usage is TRBJ2-2, with TRBD2 matching over 14 bases. The ends lost 2 bases at V and 4 bases at J; junction bases unmatched: 3. The CDR3 spans 17 residues. Germline CDR1 is SNHLY and CDR2 is FYNNEI. DNA for the CDR3: TGTGCCAGCAGTGAAATGGGACTAGCGGGAGTCACCGGGGAGCTGTTTTTT. Its translation is CASSEMGLAGVTGELFF.

In its sample, this clone was seen once. V usage is TRBV9 and J usage is TRBJ2-7, with 8 bases fitting TRBD2. Germline loops: CDR1 SGDLS, CDR2 YYNGEE. The CDR3 runs 15 residues. V lost 4 bases to trimming and J lost 4 bases; unmatched junction nucleotides: 10. The CDR3 protein is CASSPGLAGPYEQYF. The CDR3 DNA follows: TGTGCCAGCAGCCCCGGTCTAGCGGGTCCTTACGAGCAGTACTTC.

The chain couples TRBV6-6 to TRBJ2-2; TRBD2 agrees at 7 bases. V was clipped by 8 bases and J by 8 bases; unmatched bases: 14. Germline V gene lookup returns CDR1 MNHNY and CDR2 SVGAGI (reference sequence). The length of the CDR3 is 15 residues. The CDR3 DNA follows: TGTGCCAGCTCCACCCCTAGCGGCTGGGGGGGGGAGCTGTTTTTT. Its translation: CASSTPSGWGGELFF.